One sample yielded the 27 T cell receptor beta chains listed below, sequenced in a study of response to subunit inactivated influenza vaccine. TCRdb itself ran the RT-PCR reads through MiXCR, one entry per CDR3 protein. The sample has about 650,000 distinct CDR3 sequences; 12% to 15% are singletons. The sequences come from PBMCs from blood, collected less than 15 days before vaccination. These receptors were taken from a man aged 45 to 65 who received an inactivated influenza vaccine.

The chain joins TRBV27 to TRBJ2-7, with D uncertain. The length of the CDR3 is 13 residues. Germline values: CDR1 MNHEY, CDR2 SMNVEV (reference sequence). V gave up 5 bases and J gave up 2 bases, with 10 bases separating them. The CDR3: CASSSYGPYEQYF. CDR3 in DNA: TGTGCCAGCAGTAGTTATGGACCCTACGAGCAGTACTTC.

CDR3 nucleotides: TGTGCCAGCAGGCCAATGGGGGCGCGGGGTGAAAAACTGTTTTTT. It translates to CASRPMGARGEKLFF. The gene calls are TRBV6-1 and TRBJ1-4, with D possibly TRBD1 on 6 matching bases. The CDR3 loop spans 15 amino acids. Trimming pared 6 bases from V and 7 bases from J, leaving 18 bases between. Per germline, CDR1 MNHNS and CDR2 SASEGT.

This chain joins TRBV25-1 and TRBJ2-3; the match to TRBD2 covers 14 bases. The CDR3 runs to 17 residues. J gave up 5 bases and V 5 bases, and 9 bases lay outside the gene matches. Germline loops: CDR1 MGHDK, CDR2 SYGVNS. CDR3 sequence: CASSSRLAGGPGDTQYF. The DNA of the CDR3 is TGTGCCAGCAGTTCCCGACTAGCGGGGGGGCCAGGAGATACGCAGTATTTT.

This clonotype has only a few counts. The chain carries TRBV20-1 and TRBJ2-7; 9 bases match TRBD1. The CDR3 contains 15 residues. V shed 2 bases and J 3 bases; nucleotides not matched to a gene: 8. Germline-derived CDR1 and CDR2 are DFQATT and SNEGSKA (reference sequence). The CDR3 here is CSARIRGQGFYEQYF. In nucleotides, the CDR3 is TGCAGTGCTAGAATTCGCGGACAGGGGTTCTACGAGCAGTACTTC.

This clonotype was observed a handful of times. The chain recombines TRBV20-1 with TRBJ1-5, with D tentatively TRBD1 (6 bases). The CDR3 has 16 residues. Germline V gene sequence: CDR1 DFQATT, CDR2 SNEGSKA (reference sequence). The germline V and J ends were trimmed by 0 bases and 4 bases, with 16 bases remaining between them. As DNA, the CDR3 is TGCAGTGCTAGAGATCCCGGGACATCTACTAATCAGCCCCAGCATTTT. The encoded protein is CSARDPGTSTNQPQHF.

The chain joins TRBV28 to TRBJ1-5, with D unresolved. This CDR3 has 10 amino acids. V was pared by 5 bases and J by 15 bases, with 11 bases between. In germline, CDR1 is MDHEN, CDR2 SYDVKM. CDR3 residues: CASSGVTVHF. The CDR3 nucleotides read TGTGCCAGCAGTGGCGTTACCGTGCATTTT. Using reference TRBV28 and TRBJ1-5 for the parts outside the CDR3, the full variable domain is DVKVTQSSRYLVKRTGEKVFLECVQDMDHENMFWYRQDPGLGLRLIYFSYDVKMKEKGDIPEGYSVSREKKERFSLILESASTNQTSMYLCASSGVTVHFGDGTRLSIL.

The CDR3 loop reads CASSQGSGEGQGPGELFF. The CDR3 DNA sequence: TGCGCCAGCAGCCAAGGAAGTGGTGAAGGACAGGGGCCCGGGGAGCTGTTTTTT. The chain uses TRBV4-1 and TRBJ2-2; TRBD1 aligns across 9 bases. This CDR3 comprises 18 residues. V shed 1 base, J shed 6 bases, and the junction held 12 bases outside the gene matches. Germline V gene sequence: CDR1 MGHRA, CDR2 YSYEKL.

This clonotype showed up just a few times. This chain joins TRBV19 and TRBJ1-1, with 7 bases fitting TRBD1. CDR1 is LNHDA, CDR2 SQIVND, per germline (reference sequence). The CDR3 loop spans 16 amino acids. With 3 bases clipped from V and 1 base from J, the junction kept 8 bases outside the gene matches. CDR3 loop: CASSISSRQGNTEAFF. In nucleotides, the CDR3 is TGTGCCAGTAGTATCAGTTCGCGACAGGGGAACACTGAAGCTTTCTTT.

The genes are TRBV7-2 and TRBJ2-1, with TRBD1 matching over 8 bases. The CDR3 is 14 residues long. Germline V gene data show CDR1 as SGHTA and CDR2 as FQGNSA. Trimming at V came to 3 bases and at J to 7 bases, leaving 5 bases not matched to a gene. CDR3 DNA: TGTGCCAGCAGCTTCGTTCAGGGGGCGAATGAGCAGTTCTTC. Encoded protein: CASSFVQGANEQFF.

The chain is built from TRBV7-2 and TRBJ1-6; the D is unclear. Trimming took off 1 base at V and 6 bases at J, with 10 bases between the two ends. The CDR3 extends over 15 amino acids. Germline CDR1 is SGHTA and CDR2 is FQGNSA. CDR3: CASSLVGDGNSPLHF. The CDR3 DNA sequence: TGTGCCAGCAGCTTAGTGGGTGATGGTAATTCACCCCTCCACTTT. The whole variable domain, filled in from reference TRBV7-2 and TRBJ1-6, reads GAGVSQSPSNKVTEKGKDVELRCDPISGHTALYWYRQSLGQGLEFLIYFQGNSAPDKSGLPSDRFSAERTGGSVSTLTIQRTQQEDSAVYLCASSLVGDGNSPLHFGNGTRLTVT.

This chain connects TRBV11-2 to TRBJ2-6; maybe TRBD1 (6 bases). Trimming stripped 4 bases from V and 2 bases from J, with 9 bases between. CDR3 size: 15 residues. From germline, CDR1 is SGHAT and CDR2 FQNNGV. This CDR3 is CASSWPGAGANVLTF. CDR3 DNA: TGTGCCAGCAGCTGGCCAGGGGCTGGGGCCAACGTCCTGACTTTC.

This chain uses TRBV18 with TRBJ2-3, with D uncertain. With 8 bases removed from V and 4 bases from J, the gap between germline ends came to 16 bases. The germline gives CDR1 KGHSH, CDR2 LQKENI. This CDR3 has 14 amino acids. The CDR3 is CASRYYSSPDTQYF. The CDR3 DNA follows: TGTGCCAGCCGCTACTATTCGAGTCCAGATACGCAGTATTTT. Combining the CDR3 with reference TRBV18 and TRBJ2-3 gives the whole variable domain NAGVMQNPRHLVRRRGQEARLRCSPMKGHSHVYWYRQLPEEGLKFMVYLQKENIIDESGMPKERFSAEFPKEGPSILRIQQVVRGDSAAYFCASRYYSSPDTQYFGPGTRLTVL.

The chain is built from TRBV28 and TRBJ2-7, with D possibly matching TRBD2 (7 bases). Germline V gives CDR1 MDHEN, CDR2 SYDVKM. The ends were cut back, 7 bases at V and 5 bases at J, with 21 bases in the middle. The CDR3 is 15 residues long. In nucleotides, the CDR3 is TGTGCCAGCACCACGGTGGGGGGGGCCACGAACGAGCAGTACTTC. Its protein is CASTTVGGATNEQYF.

Only a few counts were recorded for this clonotype. The CDR3 bases are TGTGCCAGCAGCGCTAGCGGGAGCGGCTCCTACGAGCAGTACTTC. Amino acids: CASSASGSGSYEQYF. V usage is TRBV7-6 and J usage is TRBJ2-7, with TRBD2 identical over 10 bases. The CDR3 consists of 15 residues. The trim removed 5 bases at V and 0 bases at J, leaving 4 bases unmatched. CDR1 is SGHVS, CDR2 FNYEAQ, per germline.

This clonotype was observed a handful of times. V usage is TRBV6-6 and J usage is TRBJ1-1; possible D gene TRBD1, 6 bases. Germline CDR1 MNHNY, CDR2 SVGAGI (reference sequence). V was pared by 5 bases and J by 6 bases, with 13 bases between. This CDR3 is 13 amino acids long. The CDR3 here is CASSPDRPAEAFF. The CDR3 DNA follows: TGTGCCAGCAGTCCCGACAGGCCGGCTGAAGCTTTCTTT.

This clonotype was detected many times. The chain is built from TRBV5-1 and TRBJ2-7; D call uncertain. Germline V gene sequence: CDR1 SGHRS, CDR2 YFSETQ. V lost 1 base to trimming and J lost 0 bases, with 14 bases between them. CDR3 length: 16 amino acids. The CDR3 DNA reads TGCGCCAGCAGCTTGACCACACTCATCTACTCCTACGAGCAGTACTTC. Its translation: CASSLTTLIYSYEQYF.

This clonotype has at least ten counts. The chain joins TRBV20-1 to TRBJ2-7, with D maybe TRBD2 (6 bases). V lost 3 bases and J lost 0, with 9 bases in between. Germline V gene sequence: CDR1 DFQATT, CDR2 SNEGSKA (reference sequence). The CDR3 runs to 13 residues. For the CDR3, the DNA is TGCAGTGCTAGGGGGGGTCACTCCTACGAGCAGTACTTC. Translation: CSARGGHSYEQYF.

Only a few counts were recorded for this clonotype. The CDR3 spells CSARTPLVEEQYF. In nucleotides, the CDR3 is TGCAGTGCTAGGACACCCCTGGTTGAGGAGCAGTACTTC. This chain uses TRBV20-1 with TRBJ2-7; D unclear. The germline V gene has CDR1 DFQATT and CDR2 SNEGSKA (reference sequence). V lost 3 bases and J 7 bases, leaving 16 bases between the germline ends. The CDR3 is 13 amino acids.

The chain carries TRBV12-3 or TRBV12-4 and TRBJ2-7; 8 nucleotides agree with TRBD1. The CDR3 consists of 15 residues. Germline trimming cut 4 bases from V and 1 base from J; bases unmatched to any gene: 6. As DNA, the CDR3 is TGTGCCAGCAGTTCCCCAGACAGGGGATCCTACGAGCAGTACTTC. Protein sequence: CASSSPDRGSYEQYF.

DNA of the CDR3: TGTGCCAGCAGCTTGTTGGACAGCTTCTACGAGCAGTACTTC. Protein product: CASSLLDSFYEQYF. The chain uses TRBV5-6 and TRBJ2-7, with D possibly being TRBD1 (6 bases). CDR1 and CDR2 (germline): SGHDT, YYEEEE. V shed 1 base and J shed 3 bases, with 11 bases lying between them. The CDR3 runs to 14 residues.

This sequence joins TRBV7-6 and TRBJ2-1; a weak D match, TRBD1 (5 bases). CDR1 and CDR2 (germline): SGHVS, FNYEAQ. The CDR3 contains 16 residues. Trimming took off 1 base at V and 0 bases at J, with 10 bases between the two ends. CDR3 nucleotide sequence: TGTGCCAGCAGCTTAGAGGGGTGGGACTCCTACAATGAGCAGTTCTTC. It codes for CASSLEGWDSYNEQFF.

In its sample, this clonotype was seen a few times. This chain links TRBV24-1 with TRBJ2-2; D gene ambiguous. The germline CDR1 and CDR2 sequences are KGHDR and SFDVKD. The CDR3 runs 12 residues. V shed 2 bases and J shed 5 bases, with 2 bases lying between them. DNA for the CDR3: TGTGCCACCAGTGATTATACCGGGGAGCTGTTTTTT. It yields the protein CATSDYTGELFF.

The chain recombines TRBV5-1 with TRBJ1-3; the D gene is possibly TRBD1 (5 bases). The germline gives CDR1 SGHRS, CDR2 YFSETQ. The CDR3 length is 15 residues. The germline V and J ends were trimmed by 5 bases and 1 base, with 13 bases remaining between them. CDR3 sequence (DNA): TGCGCCAGCAGAGTAGACAGCAAATCTGGAAACACCATATATTTT. Translation gives CASRVDSKSGNTIYF.

This clonotype came up a few times. V gene TRBV28 combines with J gene TRBJ2-7; D call uncertain. The length of the CDR3 is 13 residues. Deletions cut 1 base from V and 3 bases from J, with 7 bases between. The V gene's germline CDR1 is MDHEN and CDR2 SYDVKM. The CDR3 sequence is CASSLSLFYEQYF. CDR3 in DNA: TGTGCCAGCAGTTTATCCCTCTTCTACGAGCAGTACTTC.

This clonotype was recorded a few times. This chain links TRBV28 with TRBJ1-1; 10 positions agree with TRBD1. Germline V gene lookup returns CDR1 MDHEN and CDR2 SYDVKM. The CDR3 totals 17 residues. Trimming removed 7 bases from V and 4 bases from J; junction bases left unmatched: 15. CDR3 protein: CASTLPGQGTWGTEAFF. The CDR3 DNA reads as TGTGCCAGCACTCTTCCGGGACAGGGGACCTGGGGCACTGAAGCTTTCTTT.

In this sample, this clonotype turned up once. The V gene is TRBV4-3, the J gene TRBJ2-1, with D perhaps matching TRBD2 (6 bases). The CDR3 has 14 amino acids. CDR1 LGHNA and CDR2 YSLEER come from the germline V gene. Trimming stripped 2 bases from V and 7 bases from J, with 12 bases between. CDR3 in amino acids: CASSQRDWGNEQFF. Here the CDR3 DNA reads TGCGCCAGCAGCCAAAGGGACTGGGGAAATGAGCAGTTCTTC.

This chain connects TRBV24-1 to TRBJ2-4, with D possibly being TRBD1 or TRBD2 (5 bases each). V lost 6 bases to trimming and J lost 4 bases, with 12 bases between them. The CDR3 sequence is 14 residues long. CDR1 is KGHDR, CDR2 SFDVKD, per germline. In DNA, the CDR3 is TGTGCCACCAGTAGCGACAGAGGGAAAAACATTCAGTACTTC. As protein: CATSSDRGKNIQYF.